This T cell receptor beta chain appears in the sequencing data of a study of blood T cells in healthy people across ages. Per germline, CDR1 SGHRS and CDR2 YFSETQ. The CDR3 extends over 16 amino acids. The use of a sample-barcoded 5' primer and a J-beta primer mix characterized a second PCR of roughly 6 to 11 cycles. Using its own MiXCR run on the 5' RACE reads, TCRdb lists one record per CDR3 protein. The sample records 800,000 or so distinct CDR3 sequences, under 80% being singletons. This chain links TRBV5-1 with TRBJ2-4; the D gene could be TRBD1 or TRBD2 (6 bases each). The J call may be in error: the DNA end matches TRBJ2-7 better. The receptor's source is a man aged 30 to 45 in good health. The sample was blood. In nucleotides, the CDR3 is TGCGCCAGCAGCTGGGGGGCGAGAACCTTAAATGGCGAGCAGTACTTC. This codes for CASSWGARTLNGEQYF.